The rows below give T cell receptor beta chains drawn from one sample of a study of cytomegalovirus exposure and HLA in healthy donors. Profiling relied on immunoSEQ multiplex PCR, and the TCRdb table lists in-frame clones only, not all of them. The data show some 40,000 clones, 81% seen once. The source material was PBMCs. The receptor source for this set is a man aged 45 to 65 in good health and CMV-seronegative. CDR3s include the opening cysteine and the closing phenylalanine or tryptophan. A D gene is named only where the DNA matches it firmly.

d_call,j_call,v_call,cdr3_aa
-,TRBJ2-1,TRBV6-5,CASSYQPAGSYNEQFF
-,TRBJ2-7,TRBV29-1,CSVRSSYEQYF
-,TRBJ2-2,TRBV11-1,CASSLSTGELFF
-,TRBJ1-2,TRBV28,CASSPDSRLGYTF
-,TRBJ1-2,TRBV6-4,CASSESWGNYGYTF
-,TRBJ2-7,TRBV9,CASSPRLESYEQYF
-,TRBJ2-7,TRBV14,CASSQAGISSYEQYF
-,TRBJ2-5,TRBV5-6,CASSSITRQETQYF
-,TRBJ1-3,TRBV21-1,CASSSYPGTTGNTIYF
-,TRBJ2-3,TRBV5-8,CASSLAWRDTQYF
TRBD1,TRBJ1-1,TRBV5-4,CASSLALRQGGEAFF